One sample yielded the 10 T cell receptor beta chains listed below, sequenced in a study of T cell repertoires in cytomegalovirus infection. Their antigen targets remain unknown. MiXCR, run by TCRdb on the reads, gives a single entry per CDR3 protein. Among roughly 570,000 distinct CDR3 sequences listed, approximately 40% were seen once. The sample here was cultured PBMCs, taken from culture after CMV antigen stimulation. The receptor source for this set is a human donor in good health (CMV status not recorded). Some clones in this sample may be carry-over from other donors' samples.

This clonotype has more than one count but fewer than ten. This chain's CDR3 is CASSVSVFGGTGELFF. In DNA form, the CDR3 reads TGTGCCAGCAGTGTATCCGTGTTCGGCGGGACCGGGGAGCTGTTTTTT. The J gene is TRBJ2-2, the V gene TRBV6-8, with D tentatively TRBD2 (5 bases). V was trimmed by 5 bases and J by 5 bases, leaving 18 bases between them. Germline V gene data show CDR1 as MNHGY and CDR2 as SAAAGT. The CDR3 is made up of 16 amino acids.

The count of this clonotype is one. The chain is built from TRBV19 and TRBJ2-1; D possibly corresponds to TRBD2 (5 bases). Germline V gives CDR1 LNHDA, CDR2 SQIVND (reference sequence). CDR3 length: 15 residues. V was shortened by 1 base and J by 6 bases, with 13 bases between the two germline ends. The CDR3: CASSIGIPGFNEQFF. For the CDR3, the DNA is TGTGCCAGTAGTATAGGAATACCGGGGTTCAATGAGCAGTTCTTC. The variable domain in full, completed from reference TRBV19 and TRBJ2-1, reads DGGITQSPKYLFRKEGQNVTLSCEQNLNHDAMYWYRQDPGQGLRLIYYSQIVNDFQKGDIAEGYSVSREKKESFPLTVTSAQKNPTAFYLCASSIGIPGFNEQFFGPGTRLTVL.

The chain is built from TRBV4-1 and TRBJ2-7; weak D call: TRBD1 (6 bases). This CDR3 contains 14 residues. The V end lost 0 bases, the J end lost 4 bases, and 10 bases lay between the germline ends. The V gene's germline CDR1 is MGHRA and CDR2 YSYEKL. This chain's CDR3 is CASSQDVTGYEQYF. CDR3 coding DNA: TGCGCCAGCAGCCAAGATGTCACAGGGTACGAGCAGTACTTC.

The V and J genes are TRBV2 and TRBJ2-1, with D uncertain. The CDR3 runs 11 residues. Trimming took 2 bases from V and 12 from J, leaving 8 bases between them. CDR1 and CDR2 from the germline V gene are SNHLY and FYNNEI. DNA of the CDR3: TGTGCCAGCAGTGAAATCTATGTGCAGTTCTTC. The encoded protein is CASSEIYVQFF. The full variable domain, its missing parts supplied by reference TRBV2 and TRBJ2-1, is EPEVTQTPSHQVTQMGQEVILRCVPISNHLYFYWYRQILGQKVEFLVSFYNNEISEKSEIFDDQFSVERPDGSNFTLKIRSTKLEDSAMYFCASSEIYVQFFGPGTRLTVL.

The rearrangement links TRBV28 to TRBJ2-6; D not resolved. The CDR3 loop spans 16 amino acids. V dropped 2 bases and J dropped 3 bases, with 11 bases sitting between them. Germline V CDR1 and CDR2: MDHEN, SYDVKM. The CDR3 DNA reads TGTGCCAGCAGTTTAATTGGGGTCGGTGGGGCCAACGTCCTGACTTTC. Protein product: CASSLIGVGGANVLTF.

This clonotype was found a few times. The CDR3 here is CASGLGLLAGGHNEQYF. In nucleotides, the CDR3 is TGTGCTAGTGGTTTGGGCCTACTAGCGGGAGGGCACAACGAGCAGTACTTC. The chain recombines TRBV12-5 with TRBJ2-7, with 13 nucleotides matching TRBD2. Germline V gene sequence: CDR1 LGHNT, CDR2 FRNRAP. After removal of 1 base from V and 5 bases from J, the junction contained 8 bases not matched to a gene. This CDR3 spans 17 amino acids.

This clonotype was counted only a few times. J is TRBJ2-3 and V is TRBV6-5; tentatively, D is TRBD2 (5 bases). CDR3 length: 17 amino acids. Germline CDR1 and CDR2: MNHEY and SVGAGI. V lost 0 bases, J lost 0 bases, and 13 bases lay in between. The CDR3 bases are TGTGCCAGCAGTTACTCGGGAGAGGGCAGGAGCACAGATACGCAGTATTTT. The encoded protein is CASSYSGEGRSTDTQYF.

The CDR3 nucleotides read TGCGCCAGCAGCTTGGGACTAACCGGGCCACAGCCCCAGCATTTT. Translated: CASSLGLTGPQPQHF. The V call is TRBV5-1, the J call TRBJ1-5; no definite D call. The ends were cut back, 0 bases at V and 7 bases at J, with 14 bases in the middle. From germline, CDR1 is SGHRS and CDR2 YFSETQ. CDR3 length: 15 residues.

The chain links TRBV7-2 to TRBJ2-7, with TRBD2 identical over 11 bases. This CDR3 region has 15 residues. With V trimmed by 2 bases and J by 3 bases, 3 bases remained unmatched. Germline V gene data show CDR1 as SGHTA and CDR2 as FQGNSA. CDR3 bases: TGTGCCAGCAGCTTATTCGGGACTAGCGGCTACGAGCAGTACTTC. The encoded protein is CASSLFGTSGYEQYF.

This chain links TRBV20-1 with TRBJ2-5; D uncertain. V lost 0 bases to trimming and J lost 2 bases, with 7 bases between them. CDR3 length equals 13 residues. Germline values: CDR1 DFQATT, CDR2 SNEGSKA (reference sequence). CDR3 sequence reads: CSARDAVQETQYF. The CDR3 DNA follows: TGCAGTGCTAGAGACGCGGTACAAGAGACCCAGTACTTC.